This is a list of T cell receptor beta chains from one sample in a study of blood T cell repertoires in COVID-19. Assay: immunoSEQ multiplex PCR; the TCRdb copy retains only in-frame clones and omits some. This table holds about 190,000 clones, 84% found once. Sequencing was carried out using PBMCs or T cells enriched from blood (not recorded which). These receptors were collected from a woman in her twenties or thirties who had been exposed to COVID-19. Both conserved end residues are part of each CDR3. The order of the fields is CDR3 length, D gene, J gene, clone size, V gene, CDR3 protein, CDR3 DNA. D genes are given only for firm matches. Clone sizes are given selectively: once, few, many, or a class where the clone is expanded.

len: 13; d_gene: TRBD1; j_gene: TRBJ1-2; abundance: few; v_gene: TRBV30; CDR3aa: CARILLGGEGYTF; CDR3nt: TGTGCCCGTATTTTATTAGGGGGCGAAGGCTACACCTTC
len: 15; d_gene: TRBD1; j_gene: TRBJ1-2; abundance: .; v_gene: TRBV6-2/TRBV6-3; CDR3aa: CASSSPGQGRNGYTF; CDR3nt: TGTGCCAGCAGTTCCCCGGGACAGGGAAGGAATGGCTACACCTTC
len: 15; d_gene: .; j_gene: TRBJ1-1; abundance: .; v_gene: TRBV12-5; CDR3aa: CASGSPLIMNTEAFF; CDR3nt: TGTGCTAGTGGTTCCCCCCTAATCATGAACACTGAAGCTTTCTTT
len: 16; d_gene: TRBD1; j_gene: TRBJ1-2; abundance: .; v_gene: TRBV4-1; CDR3aa: CASSHPPGQGGHGYTF; CDR3nt: TGCGCCAGCAGCCACCCCCCGGGACAGGGAGGCCATGGCTACACCTTC
len: 16; d_gene: .; j_gene: TRBJ1-1; abundance: .; v_gene: TRBV11-2; CDR3aa: CASSLSNPGSGAEAFF; CDR3nt: TGTGCCAGCAGCTTATCCAACCCGGGGTCGGGGGCTGAAGCTTTCTTT
len: 18; d_gene: TRBD2; j_gene: TRBJ2-3; abundance: .; v_gene: TRBV11-2; CDR3aa: CASSPLNSGRGITDTQYF; CDR3nt: TGTGCCAGCAGCCCTCTGAATTCTGGGCGGGGGATCACAGATACGCAGTATTTT
len: 14; d_gene: TRBD1; j_gene: TRBJ1-2; abundance: .; v_gene: TRBV25-1; CDR3aa: CASADRAGNYGYTF; CDR3nt: TGTGCCAGCGCGGACAGGGCCGGTAACTATGGCTACACCTTC
len: 17; d_gene: TRBD1; j_gene: TRBJ1-5; abundance: .; v_gene: TRBV5-8; CDR3aa: CASSLVQGAMGNQPQHF; CDR3nt: TGTGCCAGCAGCTTGGTGCAGGGGGCGATGGGCAATCAGCCCCAGCATTTT
len: 13; d_gene: .; j_gene: TRBJ2-7; abundance: .; v_gene: TRBV6-5; CDR3aa: CASTGGTHYEQYF; CDR3nt: TGTGCCAGCACAGGGGGGACCCACTACGAGCAGTACTTC
len: 13; d_gene: .; j_gene: TRBJ1-1; abundance: .; v_gene: TRBV18; CDR3aa: CASSSGGSTEAFF; CDR3nt: TGTGCCAGCTCCTCCGGGGGGTCCACTGAAGCTTTCTTT
len: 13; d_gene: .; j_gene: TRBJ2-5; abundance: .; v_gene: TRBV5-6; CDR3aa: CASSPGQQETQYF; CDR3nt: TGTGCCAGCAGCCCAGGACAGCAAGAGACCCAGTACTTC
len: 11; d_gene: .; j_gene: TRBJ2-2; abundance: few; v_gene: TRBV7-9; CDR3aa: CASLRGGELFF; CDR3nt: TGTGCCAGCCTTCGCGGCGGGGAGCTGTTTTTT
len: 15; d_gene: TRBD1; j_gene: TRBJ2-5; abundance: .; v_gene: TRBV7-2; CDR3aa: CASSLGGTGGETQYF; CDR3nt: TGTGCCAGCAGCCTAGGTGGTACAGGGGGGGAGACCCAGTACTTC
len: 15; d_gene: TRBD1; j_gene: TRBJ1-4; abundance: .; v_gene: TRBV15; CDR3aa: CATSREKGGEEKLFF; CDR3nt: TGTGCCACCAGCAGAGAGAAAGGGGGCGAAGAAAAACTGTTTTTT
len: 15; d_gene: .; j_gene: TRBJ1-2; abundance: .; v_gene: TRBV27; CDR3aa: CASSSTSIQDYGYTF; CDR3nt: TGTGCCAGCAGTTCCACGTCCATTCAGGACTATGGCTACACCTTC
len: 18; d_gene: TRBD1; j_gene: TRBJ1-4; abundance: .; v_gene: TRBV4-3; CDR3aa: CASSQEWTGPRANEKLFF; CDR3nt: TGCGCCAGCAGCCAGGAATGGACAGGACCGCGGGCTAATGAAAAACTGTTTTTT
len: 15; d_gene: TRBD1; j_gene: TRBJ2-7; abundance: .; v_gene: TRBV4-2; CDR3aa: CASSQGDREIYEQYF; CDR3nt: TGTGCCAGCAGCCAAGGGGACAGGGAAATCTACGAGCAGTACTTC
len: 14; d_gene: .; j_gene: TRBJ1-1; abundance: .; v_gene: TRBV19; CDR3aa: CASTPQGRNTEAFF; CDR3nt: TGTGCCAGTACCCCACAGGGTCGGAACACTGAAGCTTTCTTT
len: 16; d_gene: .; j_gene: TRBJ1-1; abundance: .; v_gene: TRBV4-3; CDR3aa: CASSQDAGGLYTEAFF; CDR3nt: TGCGCCAGCAGCCAAGATGCTGGGGGCTTATACACTGAAGCTTTCTTT
len: 15; d_gene: .; j_gene: TRBJ2-7; abundance: once; v_gene: TRBV11-2; CDR3aa: CASSQLRAPLDEQYF; CDR3nt: TGTGCCAGCAGCCAGTTGCGGGCCCCTCTCGACGAGCAGTACTTC
len: 12; d_gene: .; j_gene: TRBJ2-7; abundance: once; v_gene: TRBV25-1; CDR3aa: CASSLDTYEQYF; CDR3nt: TGTGCCAGCAGCCTGGACACCTACGAGCAGTACTTC
len: 17; d_gene: .; j_gene: TRBJ2-3; abundance: .; v_gene: TRBV7-2; CDR3aa: CASSLDYAGADLDTQYF; CDR3nt: TGTGCCAGCAGCTTAGATTATGCGGGGGCCGACCTTGATACGCAGTATTTT
len: 15; d_gene: TRBD1; j_gene: TRBJ1-5; abundance: .; v_gene: TRBV15; CDR3aa: CATSSQGGGNQPQHF; CDR3nt: TGTGCCACCAGCAGCCAAGGGGGCGGCAATCAGCCCCAGCATTTT
len: 13; d_gene: .; j_gene: TRBJ1-1; abundance: .; v_gene: TRBV19; CDR3aa: CATSPVEGTEAFF; CDR3nt: TGTGCAACTAGCCCAGTGGAGGGCACTGAAGCTTTCTTT
len: 12; d_gene: .; j_gene: TRBJ2-7; abundance: .; v_gene: TRBV6-2/TRBV6-3; CDR3aa: CASSYSYYEQYF; CDR3nt: TGTGCCAGCAGTTACTCCTACTACGAGCAGTACTTC
len: 13; d_gene: TRBD1; j_gene: TRBJ1-5; abundance: .; v_gene: TRBV5-1; CDR3aa: CASGQGPNQPQHF; CDR3nt: TGCGCCAGTGGACAGGGCCCCAATCAGCCCCAGCATTTT
len: 13; d_gene: TRBD1; j_gene: TRBJ1-5; abundance: few; v_gene: TRBV12-3/TRBV12-4; CDR3aa: CASSLGTGRPQHF; CDR3nt: TGTGCCAGCAGTTTAGGGACAGGGCGGCCCCAGCATTTT
len: 14; d_gene: .; j_gene: TRBJ1-5; abundance: .; v_gene: TRBV19; CDR3aa: CASSMGGLYQPQHF; CDR3nt: TGTGCCAGTAGTATGGGGGGGTTGTATCAGCCCCAGCATTTT
len: 12; d_gene: .; j_gene: TRBJ1-1; abundance: .; v_gene: TRBV6-5; CDR3aa: CASRRGDTEAFF; CDR3nt: TGTGCCAGCCGCCGAGGTGACACTGAAGCTTTCTTT
len: 16; d_gene: TRBD1; j_gene: TRBJ1-4; abundance: .; v_gene: TRBV3-1/TRBV3-2; CDR3aa: CASSQTSTGEDEKLFF; CDR3nt: TGTGCCAGCAGCCAGACTTCGACAGGGGAAGACGAAAAACTGTTTTTT
len: 13; d_gene: .; j_gene: TRBJ1-4; abundance: .; v_gene: TRBV6-5; CDR3aa: CASSTRTDEKLFF; CDR3nt: TGTGCCAGCAGTACAAGGACAGATGAAAAACTGTTTTTT
len: 15; d_gene: .; j_gene: TRBJ2-3; abundance: .; v_gene: TRBV6-5; CDR3aa: CASSPPGASTDTQYF; CDR3nt: TGTGCCAGCAGCCCCCCAGGGGCTAGCACAGATACGCAGTATTTT